This T cell receptor (beta chain) originates from a study of shared clonotypes between healthy human individuals (dated by TCRdb to about 2020). Turning to the overall study: A couple of women and a few men aged 18 to 49 years were included in the cohort. For each donor, three plates each were used for CD4 naive and CD4 memory, two plates were used for CD8 naive, and one plate was used for CD8 memory. To estimate repertoire size and how much clonotype sharing occurs between individuals, the study deeply sequenced the blood TCR repertoires of five healthy adults. To increase sequencing depth and limit assay-specific biases, different laboratories used diverse techniques to prepare libraries and sequence TCR repertoires. Between about 0.8 and 9.5 billion PBMCs per donor were obtained by leukapheresis. General findings and caveats noted by the study authors: Across a handful of donors, about 4.5% of naive CD4, approximately 3.6% of naive CD8, under 2.5% of memory CD4, and approximately 0.4% of memory CD8 clonotypes were shared. Higher generation probabilities were observed for clonotypes shared by all four sorted-subset donors than for non-shared clonotypes. Sampling was restricted to blood, and TCR repertoires in tissue are likely to differ from TCR repertoires in blood. Larger estimated clonotype richness was generally found for naive subsets than for memory subsets. The genetic and exposure-history diversity represented was limited by the small number of donors. Based on pairwise subsampling, the degree of clonotype sharing among donors was expected to be affected by sequencing depth. Rarefaction of sorted-subset datasets indicated incomplete sequencing despite the large sequencing depth.

Turning to this clone: The antigen it recognizes is unknown. The sample holds no much larger clone one base away, and base qualities are not on file.

Healthy HIV-negative adults with no recently reported acute infections or vaccinations were included as donors. Every donor was a Caucasian adult living in Nashville, Tennessee, USA. The CD8 memory samples were a combination of magnetically selected CD45RO+ cells and CCR7-negative CD45RA+ effector memory (TemRA) cells. After blood collection by leukapheresis, PBMCs were isolated using Ficoll-Histopaque density gradient centrifugation and then cryopreserved in the vapor phase of liquid nitrogen. Analytical flow cytometry was used to check the purity and quantity of each magnetically sorted T cell population. Genomic DNA was isolated from each sorted fraction and quantified by UV absorbance on a Nanodrop 2000c. CDR1 and CDR2 are drawn from the germline V gene: SGHDT, YYEEEE. V loses 4 bases, J loses 2 bases, and the germline ends lie 18 bases apart. The cysteine opens and the phenylalanine closes a CDR3 of 16 amino acids. Only the CDR3 portion is preserved as DNA: 48 bases, with reading frame beginning at the first base.

Using the deep immunoSEQ assay, multiplex PCR amplified TCR CDR3 regions from genomic DNA. Extracted genomic DNA from each cell subset was spread evenly across all wells of several immunoSEQ 96-well plates, with each plate serving as a replicate. Each replicate PCR for sorted subsets received roughly 200 ng genomic DNA, equal to roughly 30,000 T cell genomes. Purified libraries were measured with a Qubit 3.0 fluorometer, size-checked on a Bioanalyzer 2100, and measured again with the KAPA Library Quantification kit. A separate single-read 150-cycle Illumina NextSeq 550 flow cell was used to sequence each immunoSEQ 96-well plate. In the paper's pipeline: The immunoSEQ output contained only junctional sequences without quality scores, so filtering could not match that applied to full-length reads. To assign V/J genes and CDR3, sequences were annotated using PyIR, a Python wrapper for IgBLAST v1.9, with IMGT germline references. Reads were filtered out if the reads had weak V/J assignments (E-value above 1e-6), no CDR3, stop codons, out-of-frame junctions, or ambiguous translated residues. A V3J clonotype was defined by an identical inferred V gene, J gene, and CDR3 amino acid sequence. The percentage overlap between two repertoires was calculated by dividing the number of shared unique clonotypes by the size of the smaller repertoire. Richness of each repertoire was evaluated using RTK rarefaction, the Chao1 estimator, and Recon v2.1 estimates of unobserved clonotypes. OLGA was used to compute generation probabilities for all TCRbeta clonotypes that the gDNA method yielded from a few donors. TCRdb carries this immuneACCESS record with in-frame sequences only. Its versions omit some clonotypes, under half of them owing to an unresolved V gene in the studies checked, with the rest unexplained. Clonal size and the V and J genes are those of that table, whereas D and trimming came from the DNA. The sample table lists hundreds of thousands of clones, roughly 84% of them with a count of one. The ten largest clonotypes hold about 17% of the sample.

The origin of this receptor is a man aged 18 to 29 in good health. The rearrangement combines TRBV5-6 with TRBJ1-2; 6 matching bases give a weak D call of TRBD1. Specimen: memory CD8+ T cells sorted from blood. The cell subset or site label of this sample denotes: CD45RO+ cells pooled with CCR7-negative TemRA cells. The DNA sequence follows: TGTGCCAGCAGCATCGACCTCAGGGGCTTAAACTATGGCTACACCTTC. Translated, this gives CASSIDLRGLNYGYTF.